This T cell receptor (beta chain) comes out of a study of Graves' ophthalmopathy and Graves' hyperthyroidism. Study-level information: Before any treatment was given, at initial diagnosis, peripheral blood was collected.

The germline V gene has CDR1 LNHDA and CDR2 SQIVND (reference sequence). There are 17 residues in the CDR3. Study-wide points: Its predictions of ophthalmopathy progression gave the model 70.59% sensitivity and 72% to 75% specificity.

With regard to this clonotype: The antigen remains undetermined. The junction differs from germline at one of its ends, possibly a read error.

If no ophthalmopathy appeared within 18 months of follow-up, hyperthyroidism was termed stable. Included hyperthyroidism patients were aged 18 to 65 and newly diagnosed (under 2 months' duration). As the template, RNA transcripts were used to amplify TCR beta CDR3 regions. RT-PCR was first run with HTBI primers, then multiplex PCR in a second round. MiXCR was run by TCRdb on the multiplex PCR reads, yielding one entry per CDR3 protein. Of roughly 400,000 distinct CDR3 sequences in the sample, about a sixth were seen once. Source material: peripheral blood. This sequence originates from an adult woman with stable Graves' hyperthyroidism. The chain carries TRBV19 and TRBJ1-5, with D perhaps TRBD1 (5 bases). CDR3 sequence (DNA): TGTGCCAGTAGTATAGCAACAGGCTATTTTAGCAATCAGCCTCAGCATTTT. Its protein product is CASSIATGYFSNQPQHF.